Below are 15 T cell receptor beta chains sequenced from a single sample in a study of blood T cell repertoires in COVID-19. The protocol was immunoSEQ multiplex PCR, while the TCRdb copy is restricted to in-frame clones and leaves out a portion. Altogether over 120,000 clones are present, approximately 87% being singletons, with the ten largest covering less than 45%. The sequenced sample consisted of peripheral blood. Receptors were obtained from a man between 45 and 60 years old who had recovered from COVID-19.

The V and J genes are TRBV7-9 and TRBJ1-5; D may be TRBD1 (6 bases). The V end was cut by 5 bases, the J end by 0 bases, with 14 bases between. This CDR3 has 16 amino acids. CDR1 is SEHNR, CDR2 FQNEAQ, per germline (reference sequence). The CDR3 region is CASSPDRMVSNQPQHF. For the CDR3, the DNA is TGTGCCAGCAGCCCCGACAGGATGGTTAGCAATCAGCCCCAGCATTTT.

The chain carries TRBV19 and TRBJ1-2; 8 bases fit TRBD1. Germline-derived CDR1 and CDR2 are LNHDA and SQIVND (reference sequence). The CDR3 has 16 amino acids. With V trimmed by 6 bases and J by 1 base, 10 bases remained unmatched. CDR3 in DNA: TGTGCCAGTAGAAACGCCGACAGGGGCCTTAACTATGGCTACACCTTC. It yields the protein CASRNADRGLNYGYTF.

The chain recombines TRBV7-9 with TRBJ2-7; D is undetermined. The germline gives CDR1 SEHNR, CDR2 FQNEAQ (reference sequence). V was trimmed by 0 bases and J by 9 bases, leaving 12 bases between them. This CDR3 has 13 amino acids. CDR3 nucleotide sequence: TGTGCCAGCAGCTTAGCGGAGTCTACGGGGCAGTACTTC. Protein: CASSLAESTGQYF.

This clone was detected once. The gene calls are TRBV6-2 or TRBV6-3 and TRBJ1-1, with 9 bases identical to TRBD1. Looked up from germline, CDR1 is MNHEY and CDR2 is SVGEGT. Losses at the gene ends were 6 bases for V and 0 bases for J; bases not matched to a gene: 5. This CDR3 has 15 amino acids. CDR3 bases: TGTGCCAGCAGCCGGGACAGGGTAGTGAACACTGAAGCTTTCTTT. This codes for CASSRDRVVNTEAFF.

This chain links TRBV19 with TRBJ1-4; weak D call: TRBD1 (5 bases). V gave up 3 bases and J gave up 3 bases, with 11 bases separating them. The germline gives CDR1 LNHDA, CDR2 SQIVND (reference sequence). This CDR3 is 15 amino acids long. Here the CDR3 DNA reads TGTGCCAGTAGTATTTTAGGGGCGTCTAATGAAAAACTGTTTTTT. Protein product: CASSILGASNEKLFF.

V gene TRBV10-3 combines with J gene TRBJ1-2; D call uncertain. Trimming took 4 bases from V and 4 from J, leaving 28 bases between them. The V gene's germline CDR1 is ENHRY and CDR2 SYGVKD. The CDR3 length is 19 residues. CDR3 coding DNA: TGTGCCATCAGTGCCCTAAGGGCCGGACGGGAGGTCCCCTCCTATGGCTACACCTTC. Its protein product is CAISALRAGREVPSYGYTF.

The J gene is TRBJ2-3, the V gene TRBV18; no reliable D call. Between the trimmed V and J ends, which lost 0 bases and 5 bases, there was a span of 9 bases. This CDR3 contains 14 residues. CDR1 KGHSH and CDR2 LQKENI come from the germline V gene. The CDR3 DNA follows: TGTGCCAGCTCACCACCGGGCCTCGGAGATACGCAGTATTTT. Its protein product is CASSPPGLGDTQYF.

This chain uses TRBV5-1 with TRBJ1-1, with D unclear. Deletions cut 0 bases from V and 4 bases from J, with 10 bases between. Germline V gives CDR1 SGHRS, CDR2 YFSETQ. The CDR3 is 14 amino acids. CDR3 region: CASSLASLVTEAFF. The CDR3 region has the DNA TGCGCCAGCAGCTTGGCCAGTCTAGTCACTGAAGCTTTCTTT.

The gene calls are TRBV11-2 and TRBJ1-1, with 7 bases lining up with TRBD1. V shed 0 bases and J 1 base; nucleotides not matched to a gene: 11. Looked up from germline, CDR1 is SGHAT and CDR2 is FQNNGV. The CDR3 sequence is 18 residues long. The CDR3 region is CASSLDILGAGGNTEAFF. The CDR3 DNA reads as TGTGCCAGCAGCTTAGATATTCTCGGGGCAGGGGGGAACACTGAAGCTTTCTTT.

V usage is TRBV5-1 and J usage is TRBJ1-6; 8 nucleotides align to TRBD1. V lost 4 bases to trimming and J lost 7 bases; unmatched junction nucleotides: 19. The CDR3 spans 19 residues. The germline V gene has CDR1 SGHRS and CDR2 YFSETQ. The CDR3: CASSAGTGQNPTGNSPLHF. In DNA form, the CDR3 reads TGCGCCAGCAGCGCTGGGACAGGCCAGAACCCAACGGGAAATTCACCCCTCCACTTT.

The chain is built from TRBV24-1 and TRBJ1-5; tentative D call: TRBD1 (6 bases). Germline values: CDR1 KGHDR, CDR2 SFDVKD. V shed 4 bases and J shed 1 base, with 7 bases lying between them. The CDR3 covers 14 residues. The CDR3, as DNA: TGTGCCACCAGTGAAGGACAGAGCAATCAGCCCCAGCATTTT. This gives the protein CATSEGQSNQPQHF.

CDR3: CASSFADWRPGELFF. CDR3 DNA sequence: TGTGCCAGTAGTTTCGCCGACTGGAGGCCCGGGGAGCTGTTTTTT. The J gene is TRBJ2-2, the V gene TRBV19; possibly TRBD2 for D (5 bases). V lost 5 bases to trimming and J lost 6 bases, with 16 bases between them. Germline V gene sequence: CDR1 LNHDA, CDR2 SQIVND (reference sequence). There are 15 residues in the CDR3. The variable domain in full, with the rest retrieved from reference TRBV19 and TRBJ2-2, is DGGITQSPKYLFRKEGQNVTLSCEQNLNHDAMYWYRQDPGQGLRLIYYSQIVNDFQKGDIAEGYSVSREKKESFPLTVTSAQKNPTAFYLCASSFADWRPGELFFGEGSRLTVL.

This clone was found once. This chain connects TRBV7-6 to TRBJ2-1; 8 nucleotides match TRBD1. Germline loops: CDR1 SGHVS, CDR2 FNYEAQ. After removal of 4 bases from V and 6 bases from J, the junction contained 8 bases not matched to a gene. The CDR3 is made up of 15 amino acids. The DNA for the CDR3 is TGTGCCAGCAGCTCGAACCGGGACAGGACCAATGAGCAGTTCTTC. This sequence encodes CASSSNRDRTNEQFF.

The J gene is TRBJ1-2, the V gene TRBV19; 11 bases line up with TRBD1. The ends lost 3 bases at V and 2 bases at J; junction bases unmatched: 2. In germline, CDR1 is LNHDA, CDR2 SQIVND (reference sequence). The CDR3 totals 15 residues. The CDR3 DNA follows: TGTGCCAGTAGTATTAGGACAGGGGGCAACTATGGCTACACCTTC. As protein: CASSIRTGGNYGYTF. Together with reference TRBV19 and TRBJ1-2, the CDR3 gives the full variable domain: DGGITQSPKYLFRKEGQNVTLSCEQNLNHDAMYWYRQDPGQGLRLIYYSQIVNDFQKGDIAEGYSVSREKKESFPLTVTSAQKNPTAFYLCASSIRTGGNYGYTFGSGTRLTVV.

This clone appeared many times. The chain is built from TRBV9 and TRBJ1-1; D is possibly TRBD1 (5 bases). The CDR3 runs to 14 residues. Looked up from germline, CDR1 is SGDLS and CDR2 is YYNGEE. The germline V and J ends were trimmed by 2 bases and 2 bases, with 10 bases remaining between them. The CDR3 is CASSVITGNTEAFF. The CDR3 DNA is TGTGCCAGCAGCGTCATAACAGGAAACACTGAAGCTTTCTTT.